The next 9 T cell receptor beta chains were all read from a single sample in a study of cytomegalovirus exposure and HLA in healthy donors (dated by TCRdb to between 2016 and 2019). The library was generated by the immunoSEQ multiplex PCR assay. For the multiplex PCR, a mixture combining 60 forward primers for TCR Vbeta segments and 13 reverse primers for TCR Jbeta segments was used. Sourced from immuneACCESS, this table was stored by TCRdb with only in-frame sequences that have V and J called. A share of the clones is absent; for the studies checked, an unresolved V gene accounts for under half, and the remainder has no known explanation. The sample contains over 100,000 clones, about 76% of them found a single time. The ten biggest clones cover roughly 2.3% of the sample. The sequenced material came from PBMCs. The receptors come from a woman aged 30 to 39 in good health and CMV-seronegative.

The table lists this clone with a count of one. V usage is TRBV4-3 and J usage is TRBJ2-5; D is perhaps TRBD2 (6 bases). The CDR3 runs to 14 residues. Germline V gives CDR1 LGHNA, CDR2 YSLEER. V was clipped by 3 bases and J by 4 bases, with 12 bases between them. The CDR3 loop reads CASSQEGLRETQYF. The CDR3 nucleotides are TGCGCCAGCAGCCAGGAGGGTCTACGAGAGACCCAGTACTTC.

The gene calls are TRBV19 and TRBJ1-5; 8 nucleotides line up with TRBD1. Losses at the gene ends were 1 base for V and 6 bases for J; bases not matched to a gene: 2. Germline loops: CDR1 LNHDA, CDR2 SQIVND (reference sequence). The CDR3 extends over 14 amino acids. The CDR3 sequence: CASSIGTGGQPQHF. CDR3 nucleotides: TGTGCCAGTAGTATAGGAACAGGGGGTCAGCCCCAGCATTTT.

This chain connects TRBV18 to TRBJ1-2; 7 bases fit TRBD1. The junction had 12 bases not matched to a gene; V was cut back by 1 base and J by 4 bases. The CDR3 contains 17 residues. Germline-derived CDR1 and CDR2 are KGHSH and LQKENI. The CDR3 protein is CASSPRLGQPEAYGYTF. The DNA of the CDR3 is TGTGCCAGCTCACCACGACTGGGACAGCCCGAGGCCTATGGCTACACCTTC.

This chain joins TRBV18 and TRBJ1-3, with D maybe TRBD1 (6 bases). Germline loops: CDR1 KGHSH, CDR2 LQKENI. Trimming pared 8 bases from V and 4 bases from J, leaving 15 bases between. The CDR3 consists of 14 residues. CDR3: CASGPGHQGNTIYF. The CDR3 DNA reads TGTGCCAGCGGCCCGGGACACCAAGGAAACACCATATATTTT. The full variable domain, in which reference TRBV18 and TRBJ1-3 provide the parts outside the CDR3, is NAGVMQNPRHLVRRRGQEARLRCSPMKGHSHVYWYRQLPEEGLKFMVYLQKENIIDESGMPKERFSAEFPKEGPSILRIQQVVRGDSAAYFCASGPGHQGNTIYFGEGSWLTVV.

V usage is TRBV5-1 and J usage is TRBJ2-2; possible D gene TRBD1, 5 bases. V shed 1 base and J shed 0 bases, with 10 bases lying between them. From germline, CDR1 is SGHRS and CDR2 YFSETQ. The CDR3 is 16 residues long. This chain's CDR3 is CASSLRPGSNTGELFF. The CDR3 DNA follows: TGCGCCAGCAGCTTGCGACCAGGGTCGAACACCGGGGAGCTGTTTTTT.

This sequence joins TRBV7-2 and TRBJ1-1; possibly TRBD1 for D (5 bases). With 4 bases removed from V and 3 bases from J, the gap between germline ends came to 9 bases. CDR3 length: 13 residues. The germline CDR1 and CDR2 sequences are SGHTA and FQGNSA. The CDR3 sequence: CASSYSGDTEAFF. The CDR3 DNA is TGTGCCAGCAGCTACTCGGGGGACACTGAAGCTTTCTTT.

V and J are TRBV19 and TRBJ1-2; D gene ambiguous. The CDR3 spans 11 residues. The germline CDR1 and CDR2 sequences are LNHDA and SQIVND (reference sequence). Trimming removed 5 bases at V and 7 bases at J, with 8 bases between. The DNA for the CDR3 is TGTGCCAGTAGTCTAGCCGGTGGCTACACCTTC. This encodes CASSLAGGYTF.

CDR3 region: CASSLEGMNTEAFF. The CDR3 DNA sequence: TGCGCCAGCAGCTTGGAGGGGATGAACACTGAAGCTTTCTTT. The V call is TRBV5-1, the J call TRBJ1-1; D may be TRBD1 (5 bases). With 0 bases removed from V and 0 bases from J, the gap between germline ends came to 6 bases. The CDR3 is 14 amino acids. Germline V gene sequence: CDR1 SGHRS, CDR2 YFSETQ.

The gene calls are TRBV29-1 and TRBJ2-7; TRBD2 matches at 7 bases. Germline CDR1 and CDR2: SQVTM and ANQGSEA. This CDR3 is built from 15 residues. V shed 5 bases, J shed 2 bases, and the junction held 12 bases outside the gene matches. CDR3 DNA sequence: TGCAGCGTTCTGGGAGGGCAGGGCCATGCCTACGAGCAGTACTTC. It translates to CSVLGGQGHAYEQYF.